This T cell receptor beta chain was recovered during a study of identical twins. Findings of the study overall: It was out-of-frame TCR alpha sharing in monozygotic twins that models underestimated. Findings came from cross-sectional statistics, without long-term follow-up of donors.

As to this clonotype: The antigen remains undetermined.

cDNA molecules carried unique molecular identifiers, and template switching added a universal primer site. TCRdb re-analysed the 5' RACE reads in MiXCR, keeping a single row per CDR3 protein. The table has roughly 570,000 distinct CDR3 sequences, 9.5% to 10% seen once; the top ten hold approximately 3.2%. In every case, the donor was a healthy Caucasian. CDR1 is DFQATT and CDR2 is SNEGSKA in the germline V gene (reference sequence). Trimming left V 0 bases short and J 8 bases short, with 14 bases between. CDR3 length: 14 amino acids. The data were also submitted as part of a second study, on yellow fever vaccine responses in identical twins.

This TCR derives from a woman aged 18-35 years in good health. Sequencing used PBMCs. This chain joins TRBV20-1 and TRBJ2-4; D is unresolved. As DNA, the CDR3 is TGCAGTGCTAGAGATCTTGGACGTCCGGACATTCAGTACTTC. It yields the protein CSARDLGRPDIQYF.